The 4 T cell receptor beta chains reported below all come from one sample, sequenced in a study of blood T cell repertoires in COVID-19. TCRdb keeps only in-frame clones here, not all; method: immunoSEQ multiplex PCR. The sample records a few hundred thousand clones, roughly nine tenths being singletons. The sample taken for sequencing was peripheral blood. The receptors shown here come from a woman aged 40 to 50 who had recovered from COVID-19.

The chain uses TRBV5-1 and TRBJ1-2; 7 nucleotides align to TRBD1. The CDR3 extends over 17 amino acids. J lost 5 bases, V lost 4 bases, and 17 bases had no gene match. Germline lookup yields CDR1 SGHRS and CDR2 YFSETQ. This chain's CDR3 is CASSLDLTGVGVYGYTF. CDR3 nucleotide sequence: TGCGCCAGCAGCCTAGATCTTACAGGGGTGGGAGTGTATGGCTACACCTTC.

In nucleotides, the CDR3 is TGTGCCAGCAGCCGCGGGGCAGACATGAACACTGAAGCTTTCTTT. It specifies CASSRGADMNTEAFF. The chain combines TRBV11-2 with TRBJ1-1; tentative D call: TRBD1 (5 bases). Germline V gives CDR1 SGHAT, CDR2 FQNNGV. The germline V and J ends were trimmed by 5 bases and 0 bases, with 13 bases remaining between them. This CDR3 spans 15 amino acids.

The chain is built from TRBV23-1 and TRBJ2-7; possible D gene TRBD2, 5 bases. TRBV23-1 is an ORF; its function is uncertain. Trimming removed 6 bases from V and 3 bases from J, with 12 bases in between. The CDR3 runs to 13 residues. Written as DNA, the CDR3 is TGCGCCAGCAGCCGGCGGGTCTGCTACGAGCAGTACGTC. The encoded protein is CASSRRVCYEQYV.

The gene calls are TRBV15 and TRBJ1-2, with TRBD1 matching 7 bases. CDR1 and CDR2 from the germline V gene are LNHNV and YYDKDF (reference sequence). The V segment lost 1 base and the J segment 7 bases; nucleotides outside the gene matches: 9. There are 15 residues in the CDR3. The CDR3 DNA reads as TGTGCCACCAGCAGAGGACGGGACAGTTTGGGTGGCTACACCTTC. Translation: CATSRGRDSLGGYTF.